The present T cell receptor (beta chain) was sequenced within a study of blood T cell repertoires in COVID-19. Study information: COVID-19 samples collected from the United States, Italy and Spain covered acute and convalescent phases. T cells, B-cell-depleted T cells, or PBMCs supplied cDNA or gDNA.

Germline V gene lookup returns CDR1 SGHRS and CDR2 YFSETQ. V gave up 4 bases and J gave up 0 bases, with 3 bases separating them. This CDR3 has 12 residues. Sequencing used immunoSEQ multiplex PCR; TCRdb keeps in-frame clones, though not all of them. The table shows roughly 130,000 clones, with more than 75% occurring only once. About this clone itself: This sample includes further DNA sequences coding for the same CDR3.

Sequenced input: peripheral blood. The rearrangement joins TRBV5-1 to TRBJ2-3, with unresolved D. This clonotype was obtained from a man in his sixties with COVID-19, enrolled during active disease. Here the CDR3 reads CASSPSTDTQYF. The CDR3 region has the DNA TGCGCCAGCAGCCCAAGCACAGATACGCAGTATTTT.